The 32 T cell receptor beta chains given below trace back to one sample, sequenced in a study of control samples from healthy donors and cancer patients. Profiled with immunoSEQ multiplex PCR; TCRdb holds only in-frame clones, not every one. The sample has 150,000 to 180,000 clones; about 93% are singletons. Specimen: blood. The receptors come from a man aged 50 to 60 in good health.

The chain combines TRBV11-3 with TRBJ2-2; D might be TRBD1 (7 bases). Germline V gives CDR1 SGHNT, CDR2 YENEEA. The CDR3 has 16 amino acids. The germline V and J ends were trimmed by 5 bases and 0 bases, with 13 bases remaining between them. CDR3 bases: TGTGCCAGCAGCGCAGGGGGGATCGCGAACACCGGGGAGCTGTTTTTT. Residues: CASSAGGIANTGELFF. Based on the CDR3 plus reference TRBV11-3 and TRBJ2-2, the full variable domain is EAGVVQSPRYKIIEKKQPVAFWCNPISGHNTLYWYLQNLGQGPELLIRYENEEAVDDSQLPKDRFSAERLKGVDSTLKIQPAELGDSAVYLCASSAGGIANTGELFFGEGSRLTVL.

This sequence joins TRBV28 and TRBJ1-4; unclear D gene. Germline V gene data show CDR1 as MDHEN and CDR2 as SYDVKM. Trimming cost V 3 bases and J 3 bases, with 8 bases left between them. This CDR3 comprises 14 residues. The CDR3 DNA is TGTGCCAGCAGTTTTCGGAGCTCTAATGAAAAACTGTTTTTT. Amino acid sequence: CASSFRSSNEKLFF.

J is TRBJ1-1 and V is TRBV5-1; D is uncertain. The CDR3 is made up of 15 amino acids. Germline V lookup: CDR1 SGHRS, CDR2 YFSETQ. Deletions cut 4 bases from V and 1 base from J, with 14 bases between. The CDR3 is CASSQSTNPNTEAFF. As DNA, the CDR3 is TGCGCCAGCAGCCAATCGACGAACCCGAACACTGAAGCTTTCTTT.

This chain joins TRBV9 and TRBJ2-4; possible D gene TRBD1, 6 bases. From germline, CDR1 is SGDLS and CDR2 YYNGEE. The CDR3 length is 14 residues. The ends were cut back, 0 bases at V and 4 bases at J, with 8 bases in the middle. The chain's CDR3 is CASSVDGTKNIQYF. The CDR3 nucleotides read TGTGCCAGCAGCGTAGATGGGACAAAAAACATTCAGTACTTC. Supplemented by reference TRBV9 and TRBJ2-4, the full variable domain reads DSGVTQTPKHLITATGQRVTLRCSPRSGDLSVYWYQQSLDQGLQFLIQYYNGEERAKGNILERFSAQQFPDLHSELNLSSLELGDSALYFCASSVDGTKNIQYFGAGTRLSVL.

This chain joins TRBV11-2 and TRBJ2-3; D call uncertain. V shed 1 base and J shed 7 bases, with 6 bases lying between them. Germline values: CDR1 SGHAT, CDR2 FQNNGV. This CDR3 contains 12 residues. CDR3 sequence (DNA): TGTGCCAGCAGCTTAGTTAGAAATACGCAGTATTTT. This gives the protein CASSLVRNTQYF.

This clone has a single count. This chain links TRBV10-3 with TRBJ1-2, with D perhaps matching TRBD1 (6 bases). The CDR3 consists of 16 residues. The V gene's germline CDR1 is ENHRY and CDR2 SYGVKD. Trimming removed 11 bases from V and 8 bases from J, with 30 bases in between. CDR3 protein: CAFYSGGGGAKEGYTF. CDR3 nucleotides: TGTGCCTTCTACTCCGGTGGGGGGGGCGCGAAGGAAGGCTACACCTTC.

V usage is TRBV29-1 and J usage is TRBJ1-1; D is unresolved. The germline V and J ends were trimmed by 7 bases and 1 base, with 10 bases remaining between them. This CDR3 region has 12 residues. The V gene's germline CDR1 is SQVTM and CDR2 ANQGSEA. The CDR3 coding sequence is TGCAGCGCCCGACGTGGGAACACTGAAGCTTTCTTT. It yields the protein CSARRGNTEAFF. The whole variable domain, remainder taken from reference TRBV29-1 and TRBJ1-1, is SAVISQKPSRDICQRGTSLTIQCQVDSQVTMMFWYRQQPGQSLTLIATANQGSEATYESGFVIDKFPISRPNLTFSTLTVSNMSPEDSSIYLCSARRGNTEAFFGQGTRLTVV.

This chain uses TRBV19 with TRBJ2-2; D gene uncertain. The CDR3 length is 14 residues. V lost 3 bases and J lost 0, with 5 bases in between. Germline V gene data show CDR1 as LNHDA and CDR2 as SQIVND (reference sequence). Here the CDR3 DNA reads TGTGCCAGTAGTATGAACTCGAACACCGGGGAGCTGTTTTTT. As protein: CASSMNSNTGELFF. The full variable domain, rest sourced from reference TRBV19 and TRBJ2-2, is DGGITQSPKYLFRKEGQNVTLSCEQNLNHDAMYWYRQDPGQGLRLIYYSQIVNDFQKGDIAEGYSVSREKKESFPLTVTSAQKNPTAFYLCASSMNSNTGELFFGEGSRLTVL.

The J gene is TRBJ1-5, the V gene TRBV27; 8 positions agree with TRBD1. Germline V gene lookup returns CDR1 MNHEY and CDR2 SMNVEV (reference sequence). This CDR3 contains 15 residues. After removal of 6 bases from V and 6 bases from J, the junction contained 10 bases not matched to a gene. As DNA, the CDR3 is TGTGCCAGCAGCAAAAGGACAGGGCTAGCTCAGCCCCAGCATTTT. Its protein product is CASSKRTGLAQPQHF.

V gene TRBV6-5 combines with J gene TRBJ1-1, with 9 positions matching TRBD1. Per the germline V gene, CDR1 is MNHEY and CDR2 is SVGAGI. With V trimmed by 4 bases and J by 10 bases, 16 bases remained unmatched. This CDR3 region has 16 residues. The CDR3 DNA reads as TGTGCCAGCAGTTTCTCGCCCGGACAGGGGAACCTAGGAGCTTTCTTT. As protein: CASSFSPGQGNLGAFF.

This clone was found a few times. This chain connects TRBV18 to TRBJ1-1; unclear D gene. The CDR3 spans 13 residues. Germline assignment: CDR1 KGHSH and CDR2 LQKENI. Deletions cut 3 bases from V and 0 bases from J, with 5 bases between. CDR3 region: CASSPDLNTEAFF. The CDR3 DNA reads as TGTGCCAGCTCACCGGACCTGAACACTGAAGCTTTCTTT.

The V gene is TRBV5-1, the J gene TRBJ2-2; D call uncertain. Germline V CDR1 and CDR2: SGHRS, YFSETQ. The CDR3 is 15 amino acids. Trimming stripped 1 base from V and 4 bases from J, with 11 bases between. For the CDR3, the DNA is TGCGCCAGCAGCTTGATAGGGTCGGCCACCGGGGAGCTGTTTTTT. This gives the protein CASSLIGSATGELFF.

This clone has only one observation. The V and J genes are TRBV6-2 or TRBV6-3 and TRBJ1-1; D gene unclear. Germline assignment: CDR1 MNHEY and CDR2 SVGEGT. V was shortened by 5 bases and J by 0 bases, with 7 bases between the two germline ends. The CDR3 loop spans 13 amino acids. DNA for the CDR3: TGTGCCAGCAGTCTCTACATGAACACTGAAGCTTTCTTT. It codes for CASSLYMNTEAFF.

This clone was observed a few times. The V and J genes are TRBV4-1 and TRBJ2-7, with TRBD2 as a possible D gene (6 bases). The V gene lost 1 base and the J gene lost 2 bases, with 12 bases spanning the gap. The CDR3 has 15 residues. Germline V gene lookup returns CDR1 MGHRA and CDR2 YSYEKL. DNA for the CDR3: TGCGCCAGCAGCCAAGGGGCTAGCGACCCCTACGAGCAGTACTTC. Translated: CASSQGASDPYEQYF.

CDR3 nucleotides: TGTGCCCGAGGTGGGACTAGCGGGAGGGCCGGAGAGACCCAGTACTTC. It translates to CARGGTSGRAGETQYF. The genes are TRBV5-8 and TRBJ2-5; 16 nucleotides align to TRBD2. This CDR3 spans 16 amino acids. Trimming at V came to 10 bases and at J to 4 bases, leaving 10 bases not matched to a gene. Germline V gene data show CDR1 as SGHTS and CDR2 as YDEGEE.

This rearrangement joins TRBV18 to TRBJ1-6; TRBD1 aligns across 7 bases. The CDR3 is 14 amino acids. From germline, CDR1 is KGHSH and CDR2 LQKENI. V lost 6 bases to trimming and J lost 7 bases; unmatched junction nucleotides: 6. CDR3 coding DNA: TGTGCCAGCTCTCCGGGACAGAACAATTCACCCCTCCACTTT. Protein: CASSPGQNNSPLHF.

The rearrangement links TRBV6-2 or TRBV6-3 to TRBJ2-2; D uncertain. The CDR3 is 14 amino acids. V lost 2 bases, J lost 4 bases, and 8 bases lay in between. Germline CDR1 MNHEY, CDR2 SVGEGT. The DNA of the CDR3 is TGTGCCAGCAGTTACCTCGGTACCACCGGGGAGCTGTTTTTT. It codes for CASSYLGTTGELFF.

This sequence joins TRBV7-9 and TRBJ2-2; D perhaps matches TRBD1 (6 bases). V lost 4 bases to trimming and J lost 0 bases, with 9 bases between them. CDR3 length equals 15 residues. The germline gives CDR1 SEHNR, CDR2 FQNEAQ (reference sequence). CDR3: CASSSDSANTGELFF. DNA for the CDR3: TGTGCCAGCAGCTCGGACAGCGCGAACACCGGGGAGCTGTTTTTT. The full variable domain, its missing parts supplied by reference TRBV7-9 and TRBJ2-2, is DTGVSQNPRHKITKRGQNVTFRCDPISEHNRLYWYRQTLGQGPEFLTYFQNEAQLEKSRLLSDRFSAERPKGSFSTLEIQRTEQGDSAMYLCASSSDSANTGELFFGEGSRLTVL.

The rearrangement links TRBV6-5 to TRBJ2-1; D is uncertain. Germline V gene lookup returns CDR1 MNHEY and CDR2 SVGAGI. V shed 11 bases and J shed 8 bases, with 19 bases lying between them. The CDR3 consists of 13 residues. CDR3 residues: CASSAWERDEQFF. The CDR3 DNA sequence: TGTGCCTCCTCGGCTTGGGAACGCGATGAGCAGTTCTTC.

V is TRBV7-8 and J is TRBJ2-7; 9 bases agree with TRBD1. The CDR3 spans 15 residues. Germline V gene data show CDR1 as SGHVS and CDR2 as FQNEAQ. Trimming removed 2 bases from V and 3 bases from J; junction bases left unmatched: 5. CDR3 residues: CASSLTDRGNYEQYF. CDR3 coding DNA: TGTGCCAGCAGCTTAACAGACAGGGGGAACTACGAGCAGTACTTC.

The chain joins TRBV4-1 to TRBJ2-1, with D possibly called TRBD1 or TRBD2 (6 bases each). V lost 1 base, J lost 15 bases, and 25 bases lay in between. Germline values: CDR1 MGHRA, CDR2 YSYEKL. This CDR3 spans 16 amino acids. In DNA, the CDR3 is TGCGCCAGCAGCCAAGTTGGGCCATCTAGGGGGGAACGGTCGTTCTTC. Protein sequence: CASSQVGPSRGERSFF.

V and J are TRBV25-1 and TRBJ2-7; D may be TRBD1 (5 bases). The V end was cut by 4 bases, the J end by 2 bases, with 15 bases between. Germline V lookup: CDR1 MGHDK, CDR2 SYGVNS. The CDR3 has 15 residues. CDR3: CASSGLMGPTYEQYF. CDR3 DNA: TGTGCCAGCAGTGGGCTTATGGGGCCTACCTACGAGCAGTACTTC.

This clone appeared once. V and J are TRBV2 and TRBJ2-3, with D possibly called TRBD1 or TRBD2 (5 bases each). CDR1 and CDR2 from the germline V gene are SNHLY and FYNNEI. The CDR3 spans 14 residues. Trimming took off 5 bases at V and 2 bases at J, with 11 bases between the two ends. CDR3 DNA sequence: TGTGCCAGCAGTAGAGGGACCACCACAGATACGCAGTATTTT. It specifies CASSRGTTTDTQYF.

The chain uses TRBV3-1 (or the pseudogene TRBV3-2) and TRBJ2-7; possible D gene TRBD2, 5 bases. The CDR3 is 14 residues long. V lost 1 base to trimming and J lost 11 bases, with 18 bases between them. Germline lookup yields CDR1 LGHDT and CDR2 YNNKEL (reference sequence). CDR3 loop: CASSQGYGGQAEYF. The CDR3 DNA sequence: TGTGCCAGCAGCCAAGGTTACGGCGGGCAGGCGGAGTACTTC.

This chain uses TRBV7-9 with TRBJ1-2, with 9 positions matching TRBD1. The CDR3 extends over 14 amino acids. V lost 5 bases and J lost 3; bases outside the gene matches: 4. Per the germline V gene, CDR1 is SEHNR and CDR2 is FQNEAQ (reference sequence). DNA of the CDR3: TGTGCCAGCAGCAAGGGACAGGGAGACTATGGCTACACCTTC. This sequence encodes CASSKGQGDYGYTF.

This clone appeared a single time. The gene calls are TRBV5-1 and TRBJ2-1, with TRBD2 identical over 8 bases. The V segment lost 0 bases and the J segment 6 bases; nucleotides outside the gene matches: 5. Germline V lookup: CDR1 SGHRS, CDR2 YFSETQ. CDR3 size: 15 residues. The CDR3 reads CASSLADSGINEQFF. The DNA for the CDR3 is TGCGCCAGCAGCTTGGCCGATAGCGGGATCAATGAGCAGTTCTTC.

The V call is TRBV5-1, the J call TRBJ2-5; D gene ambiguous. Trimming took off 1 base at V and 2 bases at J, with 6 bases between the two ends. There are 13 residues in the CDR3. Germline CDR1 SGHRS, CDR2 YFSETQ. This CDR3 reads CASSLRPQETQYF. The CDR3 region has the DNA TGCGCCAGCAGCTTGCGTCCACAAGAGACCCAGTACTTC.

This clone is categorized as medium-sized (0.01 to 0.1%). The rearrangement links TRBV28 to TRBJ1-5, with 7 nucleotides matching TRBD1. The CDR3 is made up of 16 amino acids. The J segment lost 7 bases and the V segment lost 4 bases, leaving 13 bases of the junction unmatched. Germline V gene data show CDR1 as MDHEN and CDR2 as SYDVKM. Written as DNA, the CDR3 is TGTGCCAGCAGTTCCCCAACAGGGGTCATTGGCCAGCCCCAGCATTTT. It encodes CASSSPTGVIGQPQHF.

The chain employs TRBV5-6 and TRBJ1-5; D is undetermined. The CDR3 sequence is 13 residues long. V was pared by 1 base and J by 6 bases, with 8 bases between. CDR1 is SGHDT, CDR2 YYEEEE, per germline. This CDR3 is CASSLWGGQPQHF. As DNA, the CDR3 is TGTGCCAGCAGCTTGTGGGGAGGTCAGCCCCAGCATTTT.

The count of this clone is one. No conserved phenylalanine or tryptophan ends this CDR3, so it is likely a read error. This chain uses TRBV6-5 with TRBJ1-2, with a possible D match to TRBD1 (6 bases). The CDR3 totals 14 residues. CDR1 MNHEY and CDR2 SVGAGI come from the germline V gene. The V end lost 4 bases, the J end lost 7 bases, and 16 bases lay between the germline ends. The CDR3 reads CASSLQGANSGYTL. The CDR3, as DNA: TGTGCCAGCAGTTTACAGGGTGCGAACAGTGGCTACACCCTC.

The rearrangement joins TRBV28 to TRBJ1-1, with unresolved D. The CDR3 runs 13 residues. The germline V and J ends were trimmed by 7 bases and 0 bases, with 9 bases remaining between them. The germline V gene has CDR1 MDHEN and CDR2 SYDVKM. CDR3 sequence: CASTPLLNTEAFF. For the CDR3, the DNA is TGTGCCAGCACCCCTCTACTGAACACTGAAGCTTTCTTT.

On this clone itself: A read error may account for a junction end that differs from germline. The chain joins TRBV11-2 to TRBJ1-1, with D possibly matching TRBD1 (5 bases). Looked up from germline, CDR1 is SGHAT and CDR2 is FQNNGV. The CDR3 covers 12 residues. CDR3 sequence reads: CASSLGHLGAFF. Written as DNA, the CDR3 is TGTGCCAGCAGTTTAGGACACCTTGGGGCTTTCTTT. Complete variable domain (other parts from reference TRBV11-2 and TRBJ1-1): EAGVAQSPRYKIIEKRQSVAFWCNPISGHATLYWYQQILGQGPKLLIQFQNNGVVDDSQLPKDRFSAERLKGVDSTLKIQPAKLEDSAVYLCASSLGHLGAFFGQGTRLTVV.